The 8 T cell receptor beta chains presented below share a single source sample, sequenced in a study of Ad26.COV2.S vaccination and SARS-CoV-2 variants. Assay used: immunoSEQ multiplex PCR; TCRdb lists only in-frame clones, some missing. The sample shows fewer than 150,000 clones, 75% to 90% of them seen only once. The specimen comprised peripheral blood, sampled after recovery from COVID-19. These receptors all stem from a human donor who had recovered from COVID-19.

The chain joins TRBV27 to TRBJ1-6; D remains ambiguous. Germline loops: CDR1 MNHEY, CDR2 SMNVEV (reference sequence). Trimming shortened V by 3 bases and J by 1 base, and 7 bases separated the two germline ends. CDR3 size: 15 residues. In DNA, the CDR3 is TGTGCCAGCAGTTTGAGTTTTTCCTATAATTCACCCCTCCACTTT. It codes for CASSLSFSYNSPLHF.

V gene TRBV10-2 combines with J gene TRBJ2-5; tentatively, D is TRBD1 (5 bases). V shed 5 bases and J shed 4 bases, with 14 bases lying between them. This CDR3 spans 14 amino acids. Germline CDR1 WSHSY, CDR2 SAAADI. CDR3 in amino acids: CASSPYRQGETQYF. The CDR3 bases are TGCGCCAGCAGTCCATACAGGCAAGGAGAGACCCAGTACTTC.

The genes are TRBV2 and TRBJ1-5, with 10 bases matching TRBD1. J gave up 6 bases and V 5 bases, and 4 bases lay outside the gene matches. CDR1 is SNHLY and CDR2 is FYNNEI in the germline V gene. This CDR3 contains 14 residues. The CDR3 sequence: CASSRQGAGQPQHF. CDR3 nucleotides: TGTGCCAGCAGTCGACAGGGGGCCGGTCAGCCCCAGCATTTT.

The chain couples TRBV2 to TRBJ2-5; D unclear. CDR3 length equals 14 residues. The V end was cut by 2 bases, the J end by 2 bases, with 9 bases between. Germline V gives CDR1 SNHLY, CDR2 FYNNEI. In DNA form, the CDR3 reads TGTGCCAGCAGTGAACCTAGTTTTCAAGAGACCCAGTACTTC. Its protein product is CASSEPSFQETQYF.

The rearrangement uses TRBV4-3 and TRBJ2-7, with D tentatively TRBD1 (5 bases). Germline lookup yields CDR1 LGHNA and CDR2 YSLEER. V was pared by 0 bases and J by 5 bases, with 11 bases between. CDR3 length equals 14 residues. The CDR3 spells CASSQDPRADEQYF. The CDR3 DNA reads as TGCGCCAGCAGCCAAGATCCCAGGGCGGACGAGCAGTACTTC.

V usage is TRBV11-2 and J usage is TRBJ2-5; possibly TRBD2 for D (5 bases). In germline, CDR1 is SGHAT, CDR2 FQNNGV. The length of the CDR3 is 14 residues. V lost 1 base and J lost 5, with 11 bases in between. The CDR3: CASSLASHTETQYF. For the CDR3, the DNA is TGTGCCAGCAGCTTAGCTAGCCACACGGAGACCCAGTACTTC.

The V gene is TRBV5-5, the J gene TRBJ1-2; TRBD1 aligns across 7 bases. Germline values: CDR1 SGHKS, CDR2 YYEKEE (reference sequence). V lost 4 bases, J lost 7 bases, and 4 bases stayed unmatched. This CDR3 has 12 residues. The CDR3 DNA follows: TGTGCCAGCAGCGGGAGACAGGGTGGCTACACCTTC. Amino acids: CASSGRQGGYTF.

V and J are TRBV12-3 or TRBV12-4 and TRBJ2-7; unclear D gene. V was shortened by 6 bases and J by 4 bases, with 13 bases between the two germline ends. The CDR3 totals 13 residues. CDR3 nucleotides: TGTGCCAGCAGCCAAGGACGGAGTTACGAGCAGTACTTC. It yields the protein CASSQGRSYEQYF.